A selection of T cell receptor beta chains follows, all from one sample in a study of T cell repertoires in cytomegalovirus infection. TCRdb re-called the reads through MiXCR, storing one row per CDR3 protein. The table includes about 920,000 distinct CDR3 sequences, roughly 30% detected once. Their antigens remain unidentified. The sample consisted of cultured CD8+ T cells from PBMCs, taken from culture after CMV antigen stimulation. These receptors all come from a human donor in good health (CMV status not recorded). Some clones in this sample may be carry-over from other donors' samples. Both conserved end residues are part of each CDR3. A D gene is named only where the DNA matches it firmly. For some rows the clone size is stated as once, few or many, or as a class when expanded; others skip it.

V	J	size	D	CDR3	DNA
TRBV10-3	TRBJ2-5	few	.	CATLSSLFEEETQYF	TGTGCCACCCTATCGAGCCTTTTCGAGGAAGAGACCCAGTACTTC
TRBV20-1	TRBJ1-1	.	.	CSARDRRGLEEAFF	TGCAGTGCTAGAGATCGGCGGGGGCTAGAGGAGGCTTTCTTT
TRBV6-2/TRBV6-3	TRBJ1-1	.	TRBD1	CASSSHRGRTEAFF	TGTGCCAGTAGTTCGCACAGGGGAAGGACTGAAGCTTTCTTT
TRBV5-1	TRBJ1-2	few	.	CASSFRDSFNYGYTF	TGCGCCAGCAGCTTCCGAGACAGCTTTAACTATGGCTACACCTTC
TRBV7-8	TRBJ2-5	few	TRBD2	CASCTSGGASETQYF	TGTGCCAGCTGTACTAGCGGGGGGGCTTCAGAGACCCAGTACTTC
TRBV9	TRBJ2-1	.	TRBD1	CASSVEGAGTNAYNEQFF	TGTGCCAGCAGCGTAGAGGGGGCCGGGACGAACGCCTACAATGAGCAGTTCTTC
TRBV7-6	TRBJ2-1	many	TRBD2	CASSLEVSGGEQFF	TGTGCCAGCAGCTTAGAGGTTAGCGGGGGTGAGCAGTTCTTC
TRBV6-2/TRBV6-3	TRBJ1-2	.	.	CASTSTREGYTF	TGTGCCAGCACCAGCACTCGGGAGGGCTACACCTTC
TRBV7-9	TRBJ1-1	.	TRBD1	CASRQDREGYPEAFF	TGTGCCAGCAGACAGGACAGGGAAGGTTACCCTGAAGCTTTCTTT
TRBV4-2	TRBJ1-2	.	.	CASSQEFTGRYGYTF	TGTGCCAGCAGCCAAGAATTTACAGGCCGGTATGGCTACACCTTC
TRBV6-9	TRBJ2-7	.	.	CASSYKDSYEQYF	TGTGCCAGCAGTTATAAGGACAGCTACGAGCAGTACTTC
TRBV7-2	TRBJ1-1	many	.	CASSLGSSPEAFF	TGTGCCAGCAGCTTAGGAAGTAGCCCTGAAGCTTTCTTT
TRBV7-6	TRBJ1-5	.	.	CASSPWRGGDANQPQHF	TGTGCCAGCAGCCCCTGGAGGGGGGGCGACGCTAATCAGCCCCAGCATTTT
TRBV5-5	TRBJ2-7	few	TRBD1	CASRIRQGYEQYF	TGTGCCAGCAGAATCCGACAGGGCTACGAGCAGTACTTC
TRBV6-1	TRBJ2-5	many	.	CASSVPLETQYF	TGTGCCAGCAGTGTTCCCCTGGAGACCCAGTACTTC
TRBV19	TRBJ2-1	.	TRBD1	CASSIGQGTYNEQFF	TGTGCCAGTAGTATTGGACAGGGAACCTACAATGAGCAGTTCTTC
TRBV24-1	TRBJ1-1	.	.	CATMPGPRGTEAFF	TGTGCCACCATGCCGGGTCCGAGGGGCACTGAAGCTTTCTTT
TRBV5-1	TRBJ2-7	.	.	CASSLLSVYEQYF	TGCGCCAGCAGCTTACTTAGCGTCTACGAGCAGTACTTC
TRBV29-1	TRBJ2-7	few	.	CSAFILASSSSYEQYF	TGCAGCGCATTTATCTTAGCCTCCTCGAGCTCCTACGAGCAGTACTTC
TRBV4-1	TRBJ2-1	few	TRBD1	CASSQEEGTGPYNEQFF	TGCGCCAGCAGCCAAGAGGAGGGGACAGGGCCCTACAATGAGCAGTTCTTC